This paragraph reports one TCR beta chain. The data were obtained in a study of T cells after yellow fever vaccination. Via MiXCR, TCRdb re-called the 5' RACE reads, giving one row per CDR3 protein. The sample consists of hundreds of thousands of distinct CDR3 sequences, roughly a sixth of them appearing once. Trimming removed 7 bases from V and 7 bases from J, with 13 bases in between. Per germline, CDR1 SNHLY and CDR2 FYNNEI. This CDR3 is built from 12 residues. This specimen was PBMCs, taken before the yellow fever booster vaccination. This chain links TRBV2 with TRBJ1-1, with TRBD1 as a possible D gene (5 bases). The receptor was derived from a young man who received the YFV17D yellow fever vaccine. The CDR3 DNA reads as TGTGCCAGCATCTCGGGGGGGGATGAAGCTTTCTTT. It is translated as CASISGGDEAFF. The complete variable domain, with remaining parts taken from reference TRBV2 and TRBJ1-1, reads EPEVTQTPSHQVTQMGQEVILRCVPISNHLYFYWYRQILGQKVEFLVSFYNNEISEKSEIFDDQFSVERPDGSNFTLKIRSTKLEDSAMYFCASISGGDEAFFGQGTRLTVV.